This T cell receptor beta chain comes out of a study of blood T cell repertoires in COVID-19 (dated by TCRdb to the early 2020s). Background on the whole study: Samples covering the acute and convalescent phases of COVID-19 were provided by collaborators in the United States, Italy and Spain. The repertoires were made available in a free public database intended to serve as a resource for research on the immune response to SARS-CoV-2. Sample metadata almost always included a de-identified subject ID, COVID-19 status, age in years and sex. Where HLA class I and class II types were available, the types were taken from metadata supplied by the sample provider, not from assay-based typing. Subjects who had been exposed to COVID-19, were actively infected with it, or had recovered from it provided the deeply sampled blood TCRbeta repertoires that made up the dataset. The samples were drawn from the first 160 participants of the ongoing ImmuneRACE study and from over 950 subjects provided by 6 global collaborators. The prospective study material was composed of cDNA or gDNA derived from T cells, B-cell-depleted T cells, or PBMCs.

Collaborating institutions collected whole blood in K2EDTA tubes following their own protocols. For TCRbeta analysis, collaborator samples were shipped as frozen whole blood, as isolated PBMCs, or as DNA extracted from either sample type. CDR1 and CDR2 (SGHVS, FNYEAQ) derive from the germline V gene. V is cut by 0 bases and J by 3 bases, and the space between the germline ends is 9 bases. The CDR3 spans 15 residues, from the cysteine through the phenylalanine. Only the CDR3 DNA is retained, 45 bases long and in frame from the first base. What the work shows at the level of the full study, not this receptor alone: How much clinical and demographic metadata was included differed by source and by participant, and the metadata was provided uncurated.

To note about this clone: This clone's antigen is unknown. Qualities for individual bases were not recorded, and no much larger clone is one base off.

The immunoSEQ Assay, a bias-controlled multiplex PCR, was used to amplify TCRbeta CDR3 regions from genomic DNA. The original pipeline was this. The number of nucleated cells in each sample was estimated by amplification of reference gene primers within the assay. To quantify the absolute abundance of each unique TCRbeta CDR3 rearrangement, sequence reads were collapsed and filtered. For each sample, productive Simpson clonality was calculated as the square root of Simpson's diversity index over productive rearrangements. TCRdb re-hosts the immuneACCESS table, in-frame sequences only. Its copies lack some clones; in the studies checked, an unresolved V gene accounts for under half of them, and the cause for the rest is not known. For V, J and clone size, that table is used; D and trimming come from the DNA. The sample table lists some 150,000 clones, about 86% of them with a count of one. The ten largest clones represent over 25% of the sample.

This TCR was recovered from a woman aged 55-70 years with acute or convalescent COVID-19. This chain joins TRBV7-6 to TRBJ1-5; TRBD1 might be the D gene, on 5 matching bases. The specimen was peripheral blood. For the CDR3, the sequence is CASSLASGFNQPQHF. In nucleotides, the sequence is TGTGCCAGCAGCTTAGCATCAGGGTTCAATCAGCCCCAGCATTTT. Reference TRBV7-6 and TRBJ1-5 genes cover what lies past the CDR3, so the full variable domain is GAGVSQSPRYKVTKRGQDVALRCDPISGHVSLYWYRQALGQGPEFLTYFNYEAQQDKSGLPNDRFSAERPEGSISTLTIQRTEQRDSAMYRCASSLASGFNQPQHFGDGTRLSIL.